These 2 T cell receptor beta chains share one sample of origin, sequenced in a study of blood T cell repertoires in COVID-19. TCRdb's table, derived via immunoSEQ multiplex PCR, lists solely in-frame clones and lacks some. The sample has over 60,000 clones, under 85% seen once. Sequencing was done on a sample of peripheral blood. These receptors were collected from a man in his 60s with COVID-19, enrolled during active disease.

The V and J genes are TRBV6-5 and TRBJ1-4, with D possibly matching TRBD1 (6 bases). CDR1 MNHEY and CDR2 SVGAGI come from the germline V gene. Between the trimmed V and J ends, which lost 8 bases and 0 bases, there was a span of 13 bases. The CDR3 has 15 amino acids. The DNA of the CDR3 is TGTGCCAGCGAAGCCAGGGGTGCAACTAATGAAAAACTGTTTTTT. Amino acid sequence: CASEARGATNEKLFF.

The V gene is TRBV5-6, the J gene TRBJ2-2; maybe TRBD1 (5 bases). The length of the CDR3 is 14 residues. Germline assignment: CDR1 SGHDT and CDR2 YYEEEE. Trimming stripped 4 bases from V and 4 bases from J, with 11 bases between. CDR3 in DNA: TGTGCCAGCAGCCGTGGCAGGGCCACCGGGGAGCTGTTTTTT. This encodes CASSRGRATGELFF.